Listed below are T cell receptor beta chains from one sample, sequenced in a study of blood T cell repertoires in COVID-19. The method was immunoSEQ multiplex PCR; TCRdb's version includes in-frame clones alone and lacks a portion of them. Of under 350,000 clones in the sample, approximately 91% were seen once. The sample was PBMCs or T cells enriched from blood (not recorded which). The receptor set was obtained from a woman in her thirties or forties who had recovered from COVID-19. CDR3s include the opening cysteine and the closing phenylalanine or tryptophan. D genes are given only for firm matches. Part of the rows lack a size; the others show once, few, many or a class for expanded clones.

abundance: once
j_gene: TRBJ1-2
len: 16
d_gene: NA
v_gene: TRBV6-5
CDR3aa: CASSYKGILGPDGYTF
CDR3nt: TGTGCCAGCAGTTACAAGGGGATCTTGGGTCCGGATGGCTACACCTTC

abundance: once
j_gene: TRBJ1-1
len: 15
d_gene: TRBD1
v_gene: TRBV4-1
CDR3aa: CASSPPLRGRTEAFF
CDR3nt: TGCGCCAGCAGCCCGCCTCTCAGGGGGCGCACTGAAGCTTTCTTT

abundance: NA
j_gene: TRBJ2-3
len: 16
d_gene: TRBD1
v_gene: TRBV5-6
CDR3aa: CASSLRGTGYTDTQYF
CDR3nt: TGTGCCAGCAGCCTACGGGGGACAGGGTACACAGATACGCAGTATTTT

abundance: NA
j_gene: TRBJ1-1
len: 14
d_gene: NA
v_gene: TRBV5-8
CDR3aa: CASSYDSLNTEAFF
CDR3nt: TGTGCCAGCAGCTACGACAGTCTGAACACTGAAGCTTTCTTT

abundance: NA
j_gene: TRBJ1-4
len: 13
d_gene: TRBD1
v_gene: TRBV30
CDR3aa: CAWNRGSNEKLFF
CDR3nt: TGTGCCTGGAACAGGGGGTCTAATGAAAAACTGTTTTTT

abundance: NA
j_gene: TRBJ2-3
len: 14
d_gene: NA
v_gene: TRBV7-3
CDR3aa: CASSLAGSTDTQYF
CDR3nt: TGTGCCAGCAGCTTAGCCGGGAGCACAGATACGCAGTATTTT

abundance: NA
j_gene: TRBJ1-2
len: 13
d_gene: TRBD1
v_gene: TRBV6-5
CDR3aa: CAIYRGTGSGYTF
CDR3nt: TGTGCCATCTACAGGGGTACGGGAAGCGGCTACACCTTC

abundance: NA
j_gene: TRBJ2-5
len: 15
d_gene: NA
v_gene: TRBV7-8
CDR3aa: CASSLLSSRQETQYF
CDR3nt: TGTGCCAGCAGCTTATTATCGTCCCGCCAAGAGACCCAGTACTTC

abundance: NA
j_gene: TRBJ2-7
len: 14
d_gene: NA
v_gene: TRBV7-3
CDR3aa: CASSRGAGQYEQYF
CDR3nt: TGTGCCAGCAGCAGAGGGGCGGGACAGTACGAGCAGTACTTC

abundance: NA
j_gene: TRBJ2-2
len: 17
d_gene: TRBD2
v_gene: TRBV5-1
CDR3aa: CASSTGTSGGITGELFF
CDR3nt: TGCGCCAGCAGCACTGGGACTAGCGGGGGCATCACCGGGGAGCTGTTTTTT

abundance: NA
j_gene: TRBJ2-7
len: 16
d_gene: NA
v_gene: TRBV6-1
CDR3aa: CASSERRGGPRLEQYF
CDR3nt: TGTGCCAGCAGTGAACGTAGGGGGGGCCCCCGGCTCGAGCAGTACTTC

abundance: NA
j_gene: TRBJ1-3
len: 14
d_gene: NA
v_gene: TRBV5-1
CDR3aa: CASSLTRSGNTIYF
CDR3nt: TGCGCCAGCAGCTTGACAAGATCTGGAAACACCATATATTTT

abundance: NA
j_gene: TRBJ1-1
len: 14
d_gene: NA
v_gene: TRBV7-6
CDR3aa: CASSLEGRDTEAFF
CDR3nt: TGTGCCAGCAGCTTAGAGGGCAGGGATACTGAAGCTTTCTTT

abundance: once
j_gene: TRBJ1-5
len: 12
d_gene: NA
v_gene: TRBV19
CDR3aa: CASSIIEQPQHF
CDR3nt: TGTGCCAGTAGTATAATAGAGCAGCCCCAGCATTTT

abundance: NA
j_gene: TRBJ2-1
len: 14
d_gene: NA
v_gene: TRBV15
CDR3aa: CATSRDLAANEQFF
CDR3nt: TGTGCCACCAGCAGAGATTTAGCCGCCAATGAGCAGTTCTTC

abundance: NA
j_gene: TRBJ2-2
len: 15
d_gene: NA
v_gene: TRBV6-2/TRBV6-3
CDR3aa: CASSVARSGTGELFF
CDR3nt: TGTGCCAGCAGTGTGGCTCGAAGTGGCACCGGGGAGCTGTTTTTT

abundance: NA
j_gene: TRBJ2-7
len: 15
d_gene: TRBD1
v_gene: TRBV7-6
CDR3aa: CASSLATGGWSEQYF
CDR3nt: TGTGCCAGCAGCTTAGCGACAGGGGGATGGAGTGAGCAGTACTTC

abundance: NA
j_gene: TRBJ2-7
len: 17
d_gene: NA
v_gene: TRBV7-8
CDR3aa: CASSLGGSGKGAYEQYF
CDR3nt: TGTGCCAGCAGCTTAGGCGGCTCTGGGAAGGGGGCCTACGAGCAGTACTTC

abundance: NA
j_gene: TRBJ2-7
len: 14
d_gene: NA
v_gene: TRBV5-1
CDR3aa: CASSLGAGNGEQYF
CDR3nt: TGCGCCAGCAGCTTGGGGGCAGGGAATGGCGAGCAGTACTTC

abundance: NA
j_gene: TRBJ2-7
len: 15
d_gene: TRBD2
v_gene: TRBV2
CDR3aa: CASRLGTSGSYEQYF
CDR3nt: TGTGCCAGCAGACTCGGGACTAGCGGTTCCTACGAGCAGTACTTC

abundance: NA
j_gene: TRBJ2-2
len: 16
d_gene: NA
v_gene: TRBV25-1
CDR3aa: CASSDGRRIYTGELFF
CDR3nt: TGTGCCAGCAGTGATGGACGGAGGATATACACCGGGGAGCTGTTTTTT

abundance: NA
j_gene: TRBJ2-7
len: 13
d_gene: NA
v_gene: TRBV6-4
CDR3aa: CASSRGHYYEQYF
CDR3nt: TGTGCCAGCAGCCGAGGACATTACTACGAGCAGTACTTC

abundance: NA
j_gene: TRBJ1-5
len: 14
d_gene: NA
v_gene: TRBV9
CDR3aa: CASSVDPGGQPQHF
CDR3nt: TGTGCCAGCAGCGTAGACCCCGGGGGTCAGCCCCAGCATTTT

abundance: NA
j_gene: TRBJ2-1
len: 16
d_gene: TRBD2
v_gene: TRBV7-8
CDR3aa: CASSPWGSGGANEQFF
CDR3nt: TGTGCCAGCAGCCCCTGGGGTAGCGGGGGGGCTAATGAGCAGTTCTTC